Shown below are 13 T cell receptor beta chains from a single sample sequenced in a study of cytotoxic CD8 clonotypes in ibrutinib-treated CLL. Here immunoSEQ multiplex PCR was the method, and the copy in TCRdb shows in-frame clones only, minus some. The table records about 310,000 clones, about 80% of them present only once. The sample consisted of PBMCs, taken before ibrutinib treatment. All receptors derive from a human donor with chronic lymphocytic leukemia.

This clone was seen just once. The chain recombines TRBV6-5 with TRBJ1-2, with TRBD1 as a possible D gene (5 bases). This CDR3 has 13 residues. Trimming pared 10 bases from V and 2 bases from J, leaving 14 bases between. Germline V lookup: CDR1 MNHEY, CDR2 SVGAGI. The CDR3: CATIRDRNYGYTF. Written as DNA, the CDR3 is TGTGCCACAATCCGGGACCGCAACTATGGCTACACCTTC.

The genes are TRBV9 and TRBJ2-1; 13 bases fit TRBD2. The germline V gene encodes CDR1 SGDLS and CDR2 YYNGEE. This CDR3 has 15 residues. Losses at the gene ends were 0 bases for V and 9 bases for J; bases not matched to a gene: 3. This chain's CDR3 is CASSVGTSGSGEQFF. The CDR3 coding sequence is TGTGCCAGCAGCGTAGGGACTAGCGGGAGTGGTGAGCAGTTCTTC.

The V and J genes are TRBV28 and TRBJ1-5, with 7 bases identical to TRBD1. The V and J ends lost 3 bases and 6 bases, in that order; junction bases with no gene match: 5. The CDR3 extends over 14 amino acids. CDR1 and CDR2 from the germline V gene are MDHEN and SYDVKM. The CDR3 DNA is TGTGCCAGCAGTTTCCAGGGGGGCACTCAGCCCCAGCATTTT. Translated, it gives CASSFQGGTQPQHF.

This chain joins TRBV6-6 and TRBJ1-5; D is uncertain. The germline V and J ends were trimmed by 2 bases and 1 base, with 6 bases remaining between them. The CDR3 totals 14 residues. Germline values: CDR1 MNHNY, CDR2 SVGAGI (reference sequence). The CDR3: CASSYTGSNQPQHF. The CDR3 coding sequence is TGTGCCAGCAGTTACACGGGGAGCAATCAGCCCCAGCATTTT.

CDR3 region: CASSETPGQGLSYEQYF. Written as DNA, the CDR3 is TGTGCCAGCAGTGAAACCCCGGGACAGGGATTATCCTACGAGCAGTACTTC. This rearrangement joins TRBV2 to TRBJ2-7; 9 nucleotides match TRBD1. Germline V lookup: CDR1 SNHLY, CDR2 FYNNEI. With V trimmed by 2 bases and J by 1 base, 9 bases remained unmatched. There are 17 residues in the CDR3. Using reference TRBV2 and TRBJ2-7 for the parts outside the CDR3, the full variable domain is EPEVTQTPSHQVTQMGQEVILRCVPISNHLYFYWYRQILGQKVEFLVSFYNNEISEKSEIFDDQFSVERPDGSNFTLKIRSTKLEDSAMYFCASSETPGQGLSYEQYFGPGTRLTVT.

The CDR3 loop is CASSAPGLAPMRETQYF. The CDR3 coding sequence is TGTGCCAGCAGCGCCCCGGGACTAGCACCTATGAGGGAGACCCAGTACTTC. This chain connects TRBV7-2 to TRBJ2-5; 9 bases line up with TRBD2. This CDR3 has 17 residues. V lost 5 bases and J lost 5; bases outside the gene matches: 15. Germline V gives CDR1 SGHTA, CDR2 FQGNSA. Full variable domain (missing parts from reference TRBV7-2 and TRBJ2-5): GAGVSQSPSNKVTEKGKDVELRCDPISGHTALYWYRQSLGQGLEFLIYFQGNSAPDKSGLPSDRFSAERTGGSVSTLTIQRTQQEDSAVYLCASSAPGLAPMRETQYFGPGTRLLVL.

The rearrangement links TRBV7-8 to TRBJ1-1, with 12 bases identical to TRBD1. CDR3 length: 16 residues. V dropped 5 bases and J dropped 1; count of bases not matched to a gene: 5. Germline lookup yields CDR1 SGHVS and CDR2 FQNEAQ. CDR3 sequence: CASSPGTGGRNTEAFF. CDR3 bases: TGTGCCAGCAGCCCCGGGACAGGGGGCCGGAACACTGAAGCTTTCTTT.

The chain joins TRBV9 to TRBJ2-3, with D possibly matching TRBD2 (5 bases). V was shortened by 0 bases and J by 5 bases, with 10 bases between the two germline ends. Germline V gene sequence: CDR1 SGDLS, CDR2 YYNGEE. The CDR3 extends over 14 amino acids. CDR3 coding DNA: TGTGCCAGCAGCGTAGCTGGAGGTGTAGATACGCAGTATTTT. Its protein is CASSVAGGVDTQYF.

V and J are TRBV7-3 and TRBJ1-1, with D perhaps matching TRBD1 (6 bases). Trimming took 2 bases from V and 7 from J, leaving 14 bases between them. This CDR3 region has 14 residues. Germline-derived CDR1 and CDR2 are SGHTA and FQGTGA. The CDR3 region is CASSLGGRGGEAFF. The CDR3 DNA reads TGTGCCAGCAGCTTAGGCGGAAGAGGGGGTGAAGCTTTCTTT.

This chain links TRBV19 with TRBJ2-7, with TRBD2 as a possible D gene (6 bases). Trimming took 3 bases from V and 4 from J, leaving 10 bases between them. The CDR3 is 13 amino acids. Germline CDR1 reads LNHDA; CDR2 reads SQIVND (reference sequence). CDR3 protein: CASSMTRGYEQYF. For the CDR3, the DNA is TGTGCCAGTAGTATGACTAGAGGGTACGAGCAGTACTTC.

The chain is built from TRBV7-9 and TRBJ1-4; D gene uncertain. V was clipped by 6 bases and J by 3 bases, with 14 bases between them. CDR3 length: 15 amino acids. Germline V lookup: CDR1 SEHNR, CDR2 FQNEAQ (reference sequence). The CDR3 DNA reads as TGTGCCAGCAGTCCTCCGGCCAGCTCTAATGAAAAACTGTTTTTT. This codes for CASSPPASSNEKLFF.

The CDR3 spells CASSSLTGLRNEQFF. CDR3 DNA sequence: TGCGCCAGCAGCTCCTTGACAGGGTTGAGGAATGAGCAGTTCTTC. The chain couples TRBV4-1 to TRBJ2-1; 7 bases agree with TRBD1. The CDR3 is 15 residues long. J gave up 7 bases and V 5 bases, and 11 bases lay outside the gene matches. The germline V gene has CDR1 MGHRA and CDR2 YSYEKL.

CDR3 loop: CASSLSLGRGTGELFF. CDR3 nucleotides: TGTGCCAGCAGTTTATCCCTCGGGAGGGGAACCGGGGAGCTGTTTTTT. This sequence joins TRBV28 and TRBJ2-2, with TRBD2 identical over 8 bases. J gave up 5 bases and V 1 base, and 6 bases lay outside the gene matches. Germline V gives CDR1 MDHEN, CDR2 SYDVKM. CDR3 length: 16 residues.